This record looks at one T cell receptor beta chain sequence and its context. Authors' analysis steps: Estimation of nucleated cell counts relied on the amplification of reference gene primers. The method was immunoSEQ multiplex PCR; TCRdb's version includes in-frame clones alone and lacks a portion of them. V and J calls and clone size follow that table, whereas D and trimming were derived from the DNA. The sample lists around 300,000 clones, about 91% occurring once. The germline gives CDR1 MGHRA, CDR2 YSYEKL. J gave up 7 bases and V 0 bases, and 15 bases lay outside the gene matches. The CDR3 consists of 19 residues. These data are taken from a study of blood T cell repertoires in COVID-19. Study at large: The United States, Italy and Spain provided the acute and convalescent COVID-19 samples. PBMCs, B-cell-depleted T cells, or T cells were the source of the cDNA or gDNA that made up the material.

The source material was peripheral blood. The chain carries TRBV4-1 and TRBJ1-5, with TRBD1 matching 10 bases. The source of this sequence is a woman aged 25 to 39 with COVID-19, enrolled during active disease. CDR3 sequence: CASSQDDGTGATLGQPQHF. For the CDR3, the DNA is TGCGCCAGCAGCCAAGATGATGGGACAGGGGCCACCCTGGGCCAGCCCCAGCATTTT.